This TCR beta chain was obtained from a study of CD8+CD57+ T cells in acquired aplastic anemia. Study-level information: Sorted CD4+ plus CD8+ cells gave DNA averaging about 3.2 ug. Healthy donors averaged roughly 11 million reads for CD4+ cells. Overall study results and limits: A significant difference in CD8+ Simpson's diversity between patients and controls was not found.

In this sample, this clonotype turned up many times. The antigen remains unidentified. There are 13 residues in the CDR3. Germline assignment: CDR1 SGHTA and CDR2 FQGNSA. V was trimmed by 3 bases and J by 4 bases, leaving 9 bases between them. Genomic DNA acted as the template from which TCR beta VDJ combination and CDR3 sequence profiling were carried out. TCRdb analysed the reads with MiXCR anew, one entry per CDR3 protein. The sample carries about 160,000 distinct CDR3 sequences, around 45% recorded once. The genes are TRBV7-2 and TRBJ1-2; D gene ambiguous. Sequencing input: sorted CD4+, CD8+, or CD8+CD57+ T cells (not recorded which) from PBMCs. The source of this sequence is a human donor in good health. The DNA for the CDR3 is TGTGCCAGCAGCTTGTCGGGGTTCTATGGCTACACCTTC. Translated: CASSLSGFYGYTF. Using reference TRBV7-2 and TRBJ1-2 for the parts outside the CDR3, the full variable domain is GAGVSQSPSNKVTEKGKDVELRCDPISGHTALYWYRQSLGQGLEFLIYFQGNSAPDKSGLPSDRFSAERTGGSVSTLTIQRTQQEDSAVYLCASSLSGFYGYTFGSGTRLTVV.